This T cell receptor (beta chain) was captured by sequencing in a study of T-cell reconstitution after alpha-beta-depleted transplantation in children. CDR3 length equals 13 residues. Germline CDR1 is KGHDR and CDR2 is SFDVKD. The V and J ends lost 4 bases and 8 bases respectively, with 11 bases between them. During its preparation, the TCRbeta library received unique molecular identifiers. TCRdb reprocessed the PCR reads with MiXCR, giving one entry per CDR3 protein. The table includes about 400,000 distinct CDR3 sequences, roughly 20% detected once. The sample consisted of PBMCs from the stem cell graft donor, taken from the stem cell graft. The receptor was derived from a human donor who donated a stem cell graft to a child with acute myeloid leukemia. This chain joins TRBV24-1 and TRBJ2-1, with no clear D. This chain's CDR3 is CATSDLTIDEQFF. In DNA, the CDR3 is TGTGCCACCAGTGACCTTACGATCGATGAGCAGTTCTTC.